This paragraph covers one TCR beta chain sequence. These data come from a study of T cell changes during pregnancy in multiple sclerosis. The CDR3 runs 16 residues. CDR1 SGDLS and CDR2 YYNGEE come from the germline V gene. V was clipped by 3 bases and J by 2 bases; unmatched bases: 9. The repertoire was sequenced with immunoSEQ multiplex PCR; TCRdb's copy has only in-frame clones and lacks some. The table includes about 40,000 clones, roughly 90% detected once. The clonotype was recovered from a female donor with multiple sclerosis, enrolled in a pregnancy study. The genes are TRBV9 and TRBJ2-3, with 7 bases that match TRBD1. The specimen comprised CD8+ T cells from peripheral blood mononuclear cells, sampled in the first trimester of pregnancy. CDR3 residues: CASSAEGAGHTDTQYF. The DNA of the CDR3 is TGTGCCAGCAGCGCCGAGGGGGCTGGGCACACAGATACGCAGTATTTT.